This T cell receptor beta chain was recorded in a study of blood T cell repertoires in COVID-19. About the research overall: PBMCs, B-cell-depleted T cells, or T cells were the source of the cDNA or gDNA that made up the material.

In the authors' methods: How many nucleated cells were present was estimated from reference gene primer amplification. Only in-frame clones appear in the TCRdb table, and some are missing; sequencing was by immunoSEQ multiplex PCR. From that table come the V and J calls and clone size; the DNA was used to work out D and trimming. The data show 90,000 to 120,000 clones, 80% to 90% seen once. There are 14 residues in the CDR3. Germline trimming cut 5 bases from V and 6 bases from J; bases unmatched to any gene: 5. Per the germline V gene, CDR1 is ENHRY and CDR2 is SYGVKD. The source material was peripheral blood. This clonotype was sampled from a woman older than 75 with acute or convalescent COVID-19. The V and J genes are TRBV10-3 and TRBJ2-2, with 8 bases that match TRBD1. CDR3 nucleotide sequence: TGTGCCATCAGTCTGACAGGGGACGCCGGGGAGCTGTTTTTT. Its protein is CAISLTGDAGELFF.